This T cell receptor beta chain comes out of a study of blood T cell repertoires in COVID-19. Across the whole study: T cells, B-cell-depleted T cells, or PBMCs provided the cDNA or gDNA that served as material.

Trimming cost V 5 bases and J 2 bases, with 16 bases left between them. Germline V gives CDR1 MDHEN, CDR2 SYDVKM. The CDR3 extends over 16 amino acids. Sequenced by immunoSEQ multiplex PCR; TCRdb stores in-frame clones only, minus some. The sample lists around 370,000 clones, almost 90% occurring once. This clone was seen more than once but under ten times. The source material was peripheral blood. The chain links TRBV28 to TRBJ1-3, with D possibly matching TRBD1 (5 bases). The clonotype originates from a young man with active or convalescent COVID-19. The CDR3 sequence: CASSAPRGVAGNTIYF. CDR3 nucleotides: TGTGCCAGCAGTGCGCCCCGGGGGGTGGCTGGAAACACCATATATTTT. Drawing the rest from reference TRBV28 and TRBJ1-3, the complete variable domain is DVKVTQSSRYLVKRTGEKVFLECVQDMDHENMFWYRQDPGLGLRLIYFSYDVKMKEKGDIPEGYSVSREKKERFSLILESASTNQTSMYLCASSAPRGVAGNTIYFGEGSWLTVV.